What follows is one TCR beta chain and its context. Its target is unknown. The data stem from a study of shared clonotypes between healthy human individuals. Whole-study results and caveats: With few donors, the genetic and exposure-history diversity represented was limited. Among several donors, approximately 5.4% of naive CD4 clonotypes were found in common. Naive subsets tended to show greater estimated richness than memory subsets.

Cells designated naive CD8 were CD45RO-negative and were positively selected for CCR7, with terminally differentiated effector memory CD45RA+ cells excluded. Genomic DNA of every subset was divided equally among multiple immunoSEQ plates. The assay was immunoSEQ multiplex PCR, and TCRdb's table has in-frame clones only and misses some. The data show around 620,000 clones, about 95% seen once. This TCR was sampled from a woman younger than 45 in good health. Sequencing used naive CD8+ T cells sorted from blood.

The chain's CDR3 is CASSAPGVGEQYF. The CDR3 DNA follows: TGTGCCAGCAGCGCTCCGGGGGTCGGGGAGCAGTACTTC. This chain links TRBV7-9 with TRBJ2-5; the D gene is possibly TRBD2 (6 bases). The V gene's germline CDR1 is SEHNR and CDR2 FQNEAQ (reference sequence). The germline V and J ends were trimmed by 5 bases and 11 bases, with 18 bases remaining between them. The CDR3 runs 13 residues.